This T cell receptor beta chain stems from a study of cytomegalovirus exposure and HLA in healthy donors. Study conclusions and caveats: Investigators reported under 200 TCR beta chains as tied to cytomegalovirus. Later analysis demonstrated an association between a missense DCLRE1C variant and TCR beta V- and J-gene trimming. Across donors, presence/absence analyses took sequencing depth to be roughly uniform.

The donors (healthy individuals) were bone marrow donors. Primers: 60 Vbeta forward and 13 Jbeta reverse. Only in-frame clones appear in the TCRdb table, and some are missing; sequencing was by immunoSEQ multiplex PCR. This table has about 100,000 clones, approximately 78% appearing once. As to this clone: Antigen unknown.

V was trimmed by 3 bases and J by 3 bases, leaving 9 bases between them. This CDR3 spans 13 amino acids. Germline V gene data show CDR1 as KGHSH and CDR2 as LQKENI. The clonotype originates from an older woman in good health and CMV-seronegative. Material: PBMCs. The chain carries TRBV18 and TRBJ2-7; a possible D gene is TRBD2 (5 bases). In DNA form, the CDR3 reads TGTGCCAGCTCACCTGAACTAGACTACGAGCAGTACTTC. Protein product: CASSPELDYEQYF. Variable domain in full (rest from reference TRBV18 and TRBJ2-7): NAGVMQNPRHLVRRRGQEARLRCSPMKGHSHVYWYRQLPEEGLKFMVYLQKENIIDESGMPKERFSAEFPKEGPSILRIQQVVRGDSAAYFCASSPELDYEQYFGPGTRLTVT.